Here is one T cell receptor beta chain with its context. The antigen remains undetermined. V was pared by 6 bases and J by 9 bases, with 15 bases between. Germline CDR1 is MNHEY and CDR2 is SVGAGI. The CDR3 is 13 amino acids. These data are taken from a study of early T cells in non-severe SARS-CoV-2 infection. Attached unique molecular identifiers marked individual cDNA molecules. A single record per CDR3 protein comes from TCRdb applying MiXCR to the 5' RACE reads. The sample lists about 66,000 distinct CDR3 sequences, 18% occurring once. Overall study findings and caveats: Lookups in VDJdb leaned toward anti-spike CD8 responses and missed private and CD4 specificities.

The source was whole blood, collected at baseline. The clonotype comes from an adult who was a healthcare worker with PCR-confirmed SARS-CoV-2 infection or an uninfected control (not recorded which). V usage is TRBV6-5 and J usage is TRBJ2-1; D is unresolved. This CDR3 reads CASRDSLQAEQFF. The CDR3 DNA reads TGTGCCAGCAGAGACTCCCTCCAGGCTGAGCAGTTCTTC.